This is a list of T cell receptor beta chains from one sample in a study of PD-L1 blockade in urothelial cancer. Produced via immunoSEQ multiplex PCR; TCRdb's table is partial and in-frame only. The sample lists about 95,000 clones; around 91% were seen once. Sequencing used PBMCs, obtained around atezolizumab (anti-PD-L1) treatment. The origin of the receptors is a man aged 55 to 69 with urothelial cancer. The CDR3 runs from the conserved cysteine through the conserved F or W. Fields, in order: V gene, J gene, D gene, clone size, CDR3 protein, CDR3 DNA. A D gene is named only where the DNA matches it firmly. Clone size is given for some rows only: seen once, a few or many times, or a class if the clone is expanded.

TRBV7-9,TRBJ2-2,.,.,CASSVLGGNTGELFF,TGTGCCAGCAGCGTCCTCGGGGGAAACACCGGGGAGCTGTTTTTT
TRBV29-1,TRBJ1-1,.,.,CSVHRDSGREAFF,TGCAGCGTTCATCGGGACTCAGGGCGGGAGGCTTTCTTT
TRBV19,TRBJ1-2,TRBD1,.,CASSLQGARGYTF,TGTGCCAGTAGTTTACAGGGGGCTCGTGGCTACACCTTC
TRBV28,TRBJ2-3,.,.,CASTRTGPRGDTQYF,TGTGCCAGCACACGAACAGGGCCCAGGGGAGATACGCAGTATTTT
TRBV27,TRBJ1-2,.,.,CASSGRGYGYTF,TGTGCCAGCAGTGGGAGGGGTTATGGCTACACCTTC
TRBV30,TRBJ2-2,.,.,CAWSVGGAYTGELFF,TGTGCCTGGAGTGTAGGGGGAGCCTACACCGGGGAGCTGTTTTTT
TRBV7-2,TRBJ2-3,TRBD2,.,CASSLVGLAGTDTQYF,TGTGCCAGCAGCTTAGTGGGACTAGCGGGGACAGATACGCAGTATTTT
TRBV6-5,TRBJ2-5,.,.,CASRWNGGQETQYF,TGTGCCAGCAGATGGAACGGAGGACAAGAGACCCAGTACTTC
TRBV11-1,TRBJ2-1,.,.,CATVVQGSRNEQFF,TGTGCCACCGTGGTACAGGGATCTCGGAATGAGCAGTTCTTC
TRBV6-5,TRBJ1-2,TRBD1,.,CASRPPGGPNYGYTF,TGTGCCAGCAGACCTCCAGGGGGCCCTAACTATGGCTACACCTTC
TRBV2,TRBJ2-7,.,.,CASSEVGLGAEQYF,TGTGCCAGCAGTGAAGTCGGGCTGGGGGCCGAGCAGTACTTC
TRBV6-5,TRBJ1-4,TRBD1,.,CASSPGTGRKLFF,TGTGCCAGCAGCCCCGGGACAGGGAGAAAACTGTTTTTT
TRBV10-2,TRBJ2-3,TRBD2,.,CASSDSPRLASTDTQYF,TGCGCCAGCAGTGACTCCCCCCGACTAGCAAGCACAGATACGCAGTATTTT
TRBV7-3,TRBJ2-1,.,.,CASSLTARDEQFF,TGTGCCAGCAGCTTAACCGCCAGGGATGAGCAGTTCTTC
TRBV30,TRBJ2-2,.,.,CAWSDRERIGELFF,TGTGCCTGGAGTGACAGGGAAAGAATCGGGGAGCTGTTTTTT
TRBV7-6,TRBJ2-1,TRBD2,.,CASSSGTSGGNEQFF,TGTGCCAGCAGCTCCGGGACTAGCGGGGGCAATGAGCAGTTCTTC
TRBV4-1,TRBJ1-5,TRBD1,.,CASSLGQGGQPQHF,TGCGCCAGCAGCCTAGGACAGGGCGGGCAGCCCCAGCATTTT
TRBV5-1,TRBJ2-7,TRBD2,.,CASNKGVSGRIPHEQYF,TGCGCCAGCAACAAAGGGGTAAGCGGGAGGATCCCCCACGAGCAGTACTTC
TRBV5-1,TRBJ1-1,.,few,CASSLDSGNTEAFF,TGCGCCAGCAGCTTGGACAGCGGGAACACTGAAGCTTTCTTT
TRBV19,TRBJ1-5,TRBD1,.,CASRMDRGQPQHF,TGTGCCAGTAGGATGGACAGGGGTCAGCCCCAGCATTTT
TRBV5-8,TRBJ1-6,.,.,CASSTGPVNSPLHF,TGTGCCAGCAGCACTGGGCCAGTCAATTCACCCCTCCACTTT
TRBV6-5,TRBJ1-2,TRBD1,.,CASRSRQGAGGYTF,TGTGCCAGCAGATCTCGACAGGGGGCGGGTGGCTACACCTTC
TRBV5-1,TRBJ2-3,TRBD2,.,CASSPGGLAGGYTDTQYF,TGCGCCAGCAGCCCGGGAGGACTAGCGGGGGGATACACAGATACGCAGTATTTT
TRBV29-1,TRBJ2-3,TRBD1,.,CSVDRGVTDTQYF,TGCAGCGTCGACAGGGGGGTCACAGATACGCAGTATTTT
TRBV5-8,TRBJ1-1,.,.,CASSAVVQRTEAFF,TGTGCCAGCAGCGCCGTAGTCCAGAGGACTGAAGCTTTCTTT
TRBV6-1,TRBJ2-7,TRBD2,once,CASSELAAADEQYF,TGTGCCAGCAGTGAGCTAGCGGCGGCCGACGAGCAGTACTTC
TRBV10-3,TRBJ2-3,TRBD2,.,CAISPGLDSTDTQYF,TGTGCCATCAGTCCTGGACTAGATAGCACAGATACGCAGTATTTT
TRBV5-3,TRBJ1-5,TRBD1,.,CARSSRDRGRSNQPQHF,TGTGCCAGAAGCTCCCGGGACAGGGGGCGATCCAATCAGCCCCAGCATTTT
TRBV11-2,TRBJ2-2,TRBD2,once,CASHSPGGRGTGELFF,TGTGCCAGCCACTCCCCGGGGGGGAGAGGCACCGGGGAGCTGTTTTTT
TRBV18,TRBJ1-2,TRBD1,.,CASSPLQGANGYTF,TGTGCCAGCTCACCTCTACAGGGGGCAAATGGCTACACCTTC
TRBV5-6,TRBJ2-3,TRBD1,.,CASSGRQGYPDTQYF,TGTGCCAGCAGCGGAAGACAGGGGTACCCAGATACGCAGTATTTT
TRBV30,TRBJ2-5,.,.,CAWRGGLPGTQYF,TGTGCCTGGAGGGGCGGACTACCGGGGACCCAGTACTTC
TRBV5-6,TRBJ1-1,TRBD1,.,CASSRGGTGNTEAFF,TGTGCCAGCAGCCGGGGAGGGACAGGGAACACTGAAGCTTTCTTT
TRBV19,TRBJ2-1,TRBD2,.,CASSIDWRLAGGSSYNEQFF,TGTGCCAGTAGTATAGATTGGAGACTAGCGGGAGGGAGCTCCTACAATGAGCAGTTCTTC
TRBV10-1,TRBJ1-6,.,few,CAEGGADSYNSPLHF,TGCGCCGAAGGGGGAGCCGACTCCTATAATTCACCCCTCCACTTT
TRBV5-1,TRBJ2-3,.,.,CASSLNRGAIDTQYF,TGCGCCAGCAGCTTGAATCGGGGGGCGATAGATACGCAGTATTTT
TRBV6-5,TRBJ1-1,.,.,CASSSGLGSTEAFF,TGTGCCAGCAGTTCGGGGTTGGGAAGCACTGAAGCTTTCTTT
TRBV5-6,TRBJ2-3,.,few,CASSLQTGGAADTQYF,TGTGCCAGCAGCTTGCAGACGGGGGGCGCCGCAGATACGCAGTATTTT
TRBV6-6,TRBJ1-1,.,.,CASRNPGGTTEAFF,TGTGCCAGCAGGAACCCGGGGGGGACCACTGAAGCTTTCTTT